One sample yielded the 26 T cell receptor beta chains listed below, sequenced in a study of technical replicates of blood from four donors. TCRdb's copy holds only in-frame clones and misses some; the assay was immunoSEQ multiplex PCR. In the table there are about 14,000 clones, about 82% of which are singletons. The sequenced material came from PBMCs. These receptors came from a human donor in good health.

The rearrangement uses TRBV7-9 and TRBJ2-7; TRBD1 agrees at 7 bases. The CDR3 is made up of 13 amino acids. Per the germline V gene, CDR1 is SEHNR and CDR2 is FQNEAQ (reference sequence). Trimming cost V 3 bases and J 5 bases; bases outside gene matches: 4. The CDR3 nucleotides read TGTGCCAGCAGCTTCGGACAGGCCGACGAGCAGTACTTC. It translates to CASSFGQADEQYF.

The chain has TRBV28 and TRBJ2-3, with 7 bases fitting TRBD2. Trimming cost V 6 bases and J 3 bases; bases outside gene matches: 12. Germline V gene data show CDR1 as MDHEN and CDR2 as SYDVKM. The CDR3 covers 16 residues. The CDR3 nucleotides read TGTGCCAGCAGCCCCCCGGACCGGGGAGGGACAGATACGCAGTATTTT. It is translated as CASSPPDRGGTDTQYF.

The V and J genes are TRBV11-1 and TRBJ2-7; D may be TRBD1 (5 bases). This CDR3 is 11 amino acids long. CDR1 is SGHAT and CDR2 is FQDESV in the germline V gene (reference sequence). The ends were cut back, 5 bases at V and 4 bases at J, with 6 bases in the middle. The CDR3 nucleotides are TGTGCCAGCAGCGACAGATACGAGCAGTACTTC. Residues: CASSDRYEQYF. Filled out from reference TRBV11-1 and TRBJ2-7, the complete variable domain reads EAEVAQSPRYKITEKSQAVAFWCDPISGHATLYWYRQILGQGPELLVQFQDESVVDDSQLPKDRFSAERLKGVDSTLKIQPAELGDSAMYLCASSDRYEQYFGPGTRLTVT.

V is TRBV2 and J is TRBJ2-1, with D perhaps TRBD2 (5 bases). V dropped 5 bases and J dropped 0 bases, with 20 bases sitting between them. This CDR3 region has 18 residues. Germline-derived CDR1 and CDR2 are SNHLY and FYNNEI. The DNA of the CDR3 is TGTGCCAGCAGTCCAACTAGAGGAGCCCTTAGCTCCTACAATGAGCAGTTCTTC. Its translation: CASSPTRGALSSYNEQFF.

The chain uses TRBV5-4 and TRBJ2-3; the D gene is possibly TRBD2 (5 bases). Trimming removed 0 bases at V and 2 bases at J, with 16 bases between. Germline values: CDR1 SGHNT, CDR2 YYREEE (reference sequence). The CDR3 is 17 residues long. In nucleotides, the CDR3 is TGTGCCAGCAGCTTGGCCATTACGAGCGGAGTCACAGATACGCAGTATTTT. This translates into CASSLAITSGVTDTQYF.

This rearrangement joins TRBV6-6 to TRBJ1-1; D not certain. Germline values: CDR1 MNHNY, CDR2 SVGAGI (reference sequence). CDR3 length: 16 amino acids. The V and J ends lost 2 bases and 4 bases respectively, with 17 bases between them. This chain's CDR3 is CASSYLLGVRFTEAFF. The CDR3, as DNA: TGTGCCAGCAGTTACCTACTGGGAGTTAGATTCACTGAAGCTTTCTTT.

The chain employs TRBV13 and TRBJ1-1; D is unresolved. Germline V gives CDR1 PRHDT, CDR2 FYEKMQ (reference sequence). The V end lost 4 bases, the J end lost 2 bases, and 8 bases lay between the germline ends. The CDR3 is 13 amino acids. The CDR3 sequence is CASSSRSNTEAFF. The CDR3 bases are TGTGCCAGCAGCTCGAGATCAAACACTGAAGCTTTCTTT.

The V call is TRBV5-1, the J call TRBJ1-1, with D perhaps matching TRBD1 (5 bases). This CDR3 is built from 14 residues. Looked up from germline, CDR1 is SGHRS and CDR2 is YFSETQ. Trimming shortened V by 2 bases and J by 1 base, and 9 bases separated the two germline ends. CDR3 sequence: CASSLGAENTEAFF. The CDR3 bases are TGCGCCAGCAGCTTAGGGGCGGAGAACACTGAAGCTTTCTTT. Combining the CDR3 with reference TRBV5-1 and TRBJ1-1 gives the whole variable domain KAGVTQTPRYLIKTRGQQVTLSCSPISGHRSVSWYQQTPGQGLQFLFEYFSETQRNKGNFPGRFSGRQFSNSRSEMNVSTLELGDSALYLCASSLGAENTEAFFGQGTRLTVV.

The J gene is TRBJ2-7, the V gene TRBV2; 11 nucleotides line up with TRBD2. V shed 6 bases, J shed 0 bases, and the junction held 10 bases outside the gene matches. In germline, CDR1 is SNHLY, CDR2 FYNNEI. This CDR3 spans 17 amino acids. The CDR3 DNA reads TGTGCCAGCAGCCCGCTAGCGGGAGGACGGAGCTCCTACGAGCAGTACTTC. The encoded protein is CASSPLAGGRSSYEQYF.

V is TRBV28 and J is TRBJ2-1; 7 nucleotides align to TRBD2. The V segment lost 5 bases and the J segment 4 bases; nucleotides outside the gene matches: 8. Germline V CDR1 and CDR2: MDHEN, SYDVKM. The length of the CDR3 is 15 residues. The CDR3 coding sequence is TGTGCCAGCAGTCTAGGGGAGGGTGGTTACAATGAGCAGTTCTTC. Translating gives CASSLGEGGYNEQFF.

The genes are TRBV11-3 and TRBJ2-2; 7 bases are a match to TRBD2. Trimming at V came to 3 bases and at J to 4 bases, leaving 5 bases not matched to a gene. The germline V gene has CDR1 SGHNT and CDR2 YENEEA. CDR3 length: 15 amino acids. The CDR3 spells CASSLREGTTGELFF. The CDR3 DNA follows: TGTGCCAGCAGCTTGAGGGAGGGTACCACCGGGGAGCTGTTTTTT.

This chain connects TRBV28 to TRBJ2-7; 10 nucleotides agree with TRBD2. Losses at the gene ends were 7 bases for V and 6 bases for J; bases not matched to a gene: 15. CDR3 length: 16 amino acids. Germline V gene lookup returns CDR1 MDHEN and CDR2 SYDVKM. The CDR3 loop reads CASTAALAGAYREQYF. The CDR3 coding sequence is TGTGCCAGCACCGCAGCTCTAGCGGGAGCTTATCGCGAGCAGTACTTC.

The chain carries TRBV21-1 and TRBJ2-1; the D call of TRBD2 is as the table states it, not checked on the DNA. TRBV21-1 constitutes a pseudogene. The CDR3 contains 19 residues. DNA for the CDR3: TGTGCCAGCAGCAAGCTTAAAGGGACTAGCGGGATTTTTAGGGATGAGCAGTTCTTC. It translates to CASSKLKGTSGIFRDEQFF.

The chain combines TRBV18 with TRBJ1-2; no definite D call. V lost 4 bases to trimming and J lost 2 bases, with 11 bases between them. Germline V gives CDR1 KGHSH, CDR2 LQKENI. The CDR3 length is 14 residues. CDR3 nucleotide sequence: TGTGCCAGCTCACGTTCTGGCGGGAACTATGGCTACACCTTC. It translates to CASSRSGGNYGYTF. Full variable domain (rest looked up from reference TRBV18 and TRBJ1-2): NAGVMQNPRHLVRRRGQEARLRCSPMKGHSHVYWYRQLPEEGLKFMVYLQKENIIDESGMPKERFSAEFPKEGPSILRIQQVVRGDSAAYFCASSRSGGNYGYTFGSGTRLTVV.

The genes are TRBV16 and TRBJ2-5; 10 bases line up with TRBD1. The trim removed 0 bases at V and 2 bases at J, leaving 3 bases unmatched. The CDR3 has 16 amino acids. The germline V gene encodes CDR1 KGHSY and CDR2 FQNENV. CDR3 DNA sequence: TGTGCCAGCAGCCAATCTTGGACAGGGGGACAAGAGACCCAGTACTTC. Translating it yields CASSQSWTGGQETQYF. Together with reference TRBV16 and TRBJ2-5, the CDR3 gives the full variable domain: GEEVAQTPKHLVRGEGQKAKLYCAPIKGHSYVFWYQQVLKNEFKFLISFQNENVFDETGMPKERFSAKCLPNSPCSLEIQATKLEDSAVYFCASSQSWTGGQETQYFGPGTRLLVL.

The chain is built from TRBV9 and TRBJ2-1, with 8 bases identical to TRBD1. The CDR3 extends over 16 amino acids. CDR1 and CDR2 from the germline V gene are SGDLS and YYNGEE. V was clipped by 2 bases and J by 0 bases; unmatched bases: 4. The CDR3 sequence is CASSVTGESSYNEQFF. CDR3 coding DNA: TGTGCCAGCAGCGTGACAGGGGAAAGCTCCTACAATGAGCAGTTCTTC.

The CDR3 reads CATSRGFGDTNYGYTF. Written as DNA, the CDR3 is TGTGCCACCAGCAGAGGTTTCGGGGACACCAACTATGGCTACACCTTC. The chain has TRBV15 and TRBJ1-2; possibly TRBD1 for D (6 bases). The germline gives CDR1 LNHNV, CDR2 YYDKDF (reference sequence). V lost 1 base to trimming and J lost 2 bases, with 14 bases between them. The CDR3 runs to 16 residues.

The chain uses TRBV6-6 and TRBJ2-5; TRBD1 aligns across 8 bases. CDR3 size: 13 residues. After removal of 10 bases from V and 3 bases from J, the junction contained 7 bases not matched to a gene. Germline CDR1 and CDR2: MNHNY and SVGAGI (reference sequence). CDR3 DNA sequence: TGTGCCACCCGAGACAGGGGAAAAGAGACCCAGTACTTC. Amino acids: CATRDRGKETQYF.

V and J are TRBV5-6 and TRBJ2-5; tentative D call: TRBD2 (5 bases). CDR1 is SGHDT, CDR2 YYEEEE, per germline. The CDR3 totals 16 residues. V lost 4 bases and J lost 0, with 16 bases in between. For the CDR3, the DNA is TGTGCCAGCAGCATTAGACATGGGAGTAACCAAGAGACCCAGTACTTC. This sequence encodes CASSIRHGSNQETQYF.

The chain carries TRBV10-3 and TRBJ2-7; 7 nucleotides match TRBD1. The CDR3 consists of 12 residues. Germline CDR1 reads ENHRY; CDR2 reads SYGVKD. V trimming: 7 bases; J trimming: 5 bases; junction bases outside the gene matches: 5. CDR3 nucleotide sequence: TGTGCCATCACCCCGGACAGGAACGAGCAGTACTTC. It is translated as CAITPDRNEQYF.

This chain uses TRBV7-2 with TRBJ2-7; 10 bases agree with TRBD2. There are 15 residues in the CDR3. Germline CDR1 reads SGHTA; CDR2 reads FQGNSA. The V gene end was trimmed by 4 bases and the J gene end by 6 bases; junction bases not matched to a gene: 9. The CDR3 bases are TGTGCCAGCAGCTCCGGACTAGCGGTTCCATTCGAGCAGTACTTC. Translated, it gives CASSSGLAVPFEQYF.

The chain employs TRBV11-2 and TRBJ1-5; D possibly corresponds to TRBD1 (5 bases). Deletions cut 5 bases from V and 7 bases from J, with 15 bases between. The CDR3 sequence is 14 residues long. CDR1 and CDR2 (germline): SGHAT, FQNNGV. CDR3 amino acids: CASSINGGSQPQHF. The CDR3 region has the DNA TGTGCCAGCAGCATAAACGGGGGAAGCCAGCCCCAGCATTTT.

The V and J genes are TRBV5-1 and TRBJ2-1; TRBD2 might be the D (5 bases). V lost 5 bases to trimming and J lost 5 bases, with 14 bases between them. The CDR3 has 14 residues. Germline loops: CDR1 SGHRS, CDR2 YFSETQ. The CDR3: CASSELGVNNEQFF. As DNA, the CDR3 is TGCGCCAGCAGTGAGCTCGGGGTAAACAATGAGCAGTTCTTC.

The chain uses TRBV27 and TRBJ2-2, with TRBD1 identical over 8 bases. Germline lookup yields CDR1 MNHEY and CDR2 SMNVEV (reference sequence). The CDR3 is 15 amino acids. Germline trimming cut 5 bases from V and 9 bases from J; bases unmatched to any gene: 11. CDR3 sequence: CASSLGQGFSRELFF. CDR3 DNA: TGTGCCAGCAGTCTCGGACAGGGATTTAGTAGGGAGCTGTTTTTT.

The V and J genes are TRBV5-1 and TRBJ1-2; 8 positions agree with TRBD1. The CDR3 length is 14 residues. The germline CDR1 and CDR2 sequences are SGHRS and YFSETQ. V lost 1 base to trimming and J lost 8 bases; unmatched junction nucleotides: 7. CDR3: CASSLTGGSGGYTF. CDR3 in DNA: TGCGCCAGCAGCTTGACAGGGGGAAGCGGCGGCTACACCTTC.

The CDR3 bases are TGTGCCTGGAGCCCCACAGGGCGTGGGCAGCCCCAGCATTTT. It is translated as CAWSPTGRGQPQHF. The rearrangement uses TRBV30 and TRBJ1-5; D is possibly TRBD1 (6 bases). Trimming left V 3 bases short and J 7 bases short, with 16 bases between. This CDR3 region has 14 residues. Germline V CDR1 and CDR2: GTSNPN, SVGIG (reference sequence).